One and the same sample provided the 8 T cell receptor beta chains below, sequenced in a study of cytomegalovirus exposure and HLA in healthy donors. Primers included in the PCR were 60 Vbeta and 13 Jbeta primers. Method: immunoSEQ multiplex PCR; TCRdb's copy keeps in-frame clones and lacks some. This table holds just under 80,000 clones, over 65% found once. Input material: PBMCs. The receptors were gathered from a middle-aged man in good health and CMV-seronegative.

The chain combines TRBV28 with TRBJ2-4; tentative D call: TRBD2 (6 bases). Per germline, CDR1 MDHEN and CDR2 SYDVKM. The CDR3 extends over 15 amino acids. The V gene lost 0 bases and the J gene lost 5 bases, with 11 bases spanning the gap. In nucleotides, the CDR3 is TGTGCCAGCAGTTTATGGGGGGGAAAGGAAAACATTCAGTACTTC. Its translation is CASSLWGGKENIQYF.

This clone was picked up one time. This chain joins TRBV27 and TRBJ2-7; 7 bases match TRBD2. The germline V gene encodes CDR1 MNHEY and CDR2 SMNVEV (reference sequence). There are 13 residues in the CDR3. The J segment lost 3 bases and the V segment lost 5 bases, leaving 4 bases of the junction unmatched. The CDR3 region has the DNA TGTGCCAGCAGTAGGGGACTATTCTACGAGCAGTACTTC. Protein: CASSRGLFYEQYF.

The genes are TRBV5-6 and TRBJ2-7; D gene uncertain. Looked up from germline, CDR1 is SGHDT and CDR2 is YYEEEE. V dropped 2 bases and J dropped 3 bases, with 12 bases sitting between them. The CDR3 spans 14 residues. The CDR3 is CASSFGLILYEQYF. The CDR3, as DNA: TGTGCCAGCAGCTTTGGGCTTATACTCTACGAGCAGTACTTC.

This clone was counted once. This chain links TRBV28 with TRBJ1-4; 9 positions agree with TRBD1. The CDR3 is 14 amino acids. Trimming at V came to 5 bases and at J to 8 bases, leaving 6 bases not matched to a gene. CDR1 MDHEN and CDR2 SYDVKM come from the germline V gene. CDR3: CASSRQGGGEKLFF. CDR3 coding DNA: TGTGCCAGCAGTCGACAGGGGGGAGGCGAAAAACTGTTTTTT.

The chain combines TRBV7-3 with TRBJ2-3, with TRBD2 matching over 13 bases. Unmatched junction bases numbered 3, after V lost 6 bases and J lost 3 bases. The germline V gene has CDR1 SGHTA and CDR2 FQGTGA. There are 15 residues in the CDR3. The CDR3: CASSLLAGGTDTQYF. The CDR3, as DNA: TGTGCCAGCAGTTTACTAGCGGGGGGGACAGATACGCAGTATTTT.

CDR3 loop: CATERGSSGNTIYF. The CDR3 nucleotides read TGTGCCACCGAAAGGGGAAGCTCTGGAAACACCATATATTTT. The chain has TRBV15 and TRBJ1-3, with D maybe TRBD1 (5 bases). Trimming took 8 bases from V and 0 from J, leaving 11 bases between them. The CDR3 has 14 amino acids. CDR1 and CDR2 from the germline V gene are LNHNV and YYDKDF (reference sequence).

The chain is built from TRBV6-5 and TRBJ2-7; the D gene is possibly TRBD2 (5 bases). CDR1 and CDR2 from the germline V gene are MNHEY and SVGAGI. V was trimmed by 2 bases and J by 4 bases, leaving 12 bases between them. This CDR3 has 14 amino acids. The CDR3 here is CASSYAGLRYEQYF. The DNA of the CDR3 is TGTGCCAGCAGTTACGCAGGACTTCGGTACGAGCAGTACTTC.

This chain joins TRBV9 and TRBJ2-5, with TRBD1 identical over 10 bases. CDR3 length: 16 residues. Germline trimming cut 4 bases from V and 5 bases from J; bases unmatched to any gene: 11. Germline-derived CDR1 and CDR2 are SGDLS and YYNGEE. The CDR3 spells CASSPGRDRGWETQYF. In nucleotides, the CDR3 is TGTGCCAGCAGCCCAGGCCGGGACAGGGGTTGGGAGACCCAGTACTTC. The variable domain in full, completed from reference TRBV9 and TRBJ2-5, reads DSGVTQTPKHLITATGQRVTLRCSPRSGDLSVYWYQQSLDQGLQFLIQYYNGEERAKGNILERFSAQQFPDLHSELNLSSLELGDSALYFCASSPGRDRGWETQYFGPGTRLLVL.